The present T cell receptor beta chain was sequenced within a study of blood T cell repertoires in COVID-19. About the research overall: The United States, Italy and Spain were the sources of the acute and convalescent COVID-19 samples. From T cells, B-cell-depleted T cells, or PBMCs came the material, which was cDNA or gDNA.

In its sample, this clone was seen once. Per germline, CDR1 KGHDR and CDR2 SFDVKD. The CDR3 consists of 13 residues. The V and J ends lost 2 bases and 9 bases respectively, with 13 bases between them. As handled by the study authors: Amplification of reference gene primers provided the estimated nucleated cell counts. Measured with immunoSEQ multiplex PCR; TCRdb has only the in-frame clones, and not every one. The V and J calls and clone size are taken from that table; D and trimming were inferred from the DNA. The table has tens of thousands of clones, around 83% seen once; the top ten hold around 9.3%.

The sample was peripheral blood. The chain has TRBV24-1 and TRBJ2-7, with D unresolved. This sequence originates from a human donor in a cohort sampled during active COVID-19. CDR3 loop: CATSDSPSSGQYF. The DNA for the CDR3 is TGTGCCACCAGTGATTCACCCTCATCCGGGCAGTACTTC.